These T cell receptor beta chains were read from a single sample in a study of T cell changes during pregnancy in multiple sclerosis. Sequencing was performed with immunoSEQ multiplex PCR; in TCRdb, only in-frame clones are kept and a portion is missing. The data hold over 65,000 clones, with around 94% observed a single time. The sequences come from peripheral blood, collected in the third trimester of pregnancy. The receptor source for this set is a female donor with multiple sclerosis, enrolled in a pregnancy study. The CDR3 runs from the conserved cysteine through the conserved F or W. Fields, in order: V gene, J gene, D gene, clone size, CDR3 protein, CDR3 DNA. The D gene is left open where the match is weak. The size entry is marked missing in some rows and otherwise reads once, few, many or a size class.

V gene: TRBV9
J gene: TRBJ1-6
D gene: .
clone size: .
CDR3 protein: CASSTARSPLHF
CDR3 DNA: TGTGCCAGCAGCACCGCCAGATCACCCCTCCACTTT

V gene: TRBV7-2
J gene: TRBJ2-7
D gene: .
clone size: .
CDR3 protein: CASRPFNEYISYEQYF
CDR3 DNA: TGTGCCAGCAGACCTTTTAATGAGTATATATCCTACGAGCAGTACTTC

V gene: TRBV9
J gene: TRBJ2-3
D gene: .
clone size: .
CDR3 protein: CASRRGGAVADTQYF
CDR3 DNA: TGTGCCAGCAGGAGGGGGGGGGCGGTAGCAGATACGCAGTATTTT

V gene: TRBV19
J gene: TRBJ1-2
D gene: TRBD1
clone size: .
CDR3 protein: CASSIGRDRESGYTF
CDR3 DNA: TGTGCCAGTAGTATAGGTCGGGACAGGGAGAGCGGCTACACCTTC

V gene: TRBV18
J gene: TRBJ1-4
D gene: TRBD1
clone size: .
CDR3 protein: CASSLYSGTGMEKLFF
CDR3 DNA: TGTGCCAGCTCACTCTACTCCGGGACAGGAATGGAAAAACTGTTTTTT

V gene: TRBV6-5
J gene: TRBJ2-7
D gene: TRBD2
clone size: .
CDR3 protein: CASSYGALAGSYEQYF
CDR3 DNA: TGTGCCAGCAGTTACGGAGCCCTAGCGGGGTCCTACGAGCAGTACTTC

V gene: TRBV5-1
J gene: TRBJ2-3
D gene: TRBD1
clone size: once
CDR3 protein: CASSLEGTGNTDTQYF
CDR3 DNA: TGCGCCAGCAGCTTAGAAGGGACAGGGAACACAGATACGCAGTATTTT

V gene: TRBV11-3
J gene: TRBJ2-5
D gene: TRBD2
clone size: .
CDR3 protein: CASSDGTTGETQYF
CDR3 DNA: TGTGCCAGCAGCGACGGGACTACGGGGGAGACCCAGTACTTC

V gene: TRBV4-3
J gene: TRBJ2-3
D gene: .
clone size: .
CDR3 protein: CASSQEIRGTDTQYF
CDR3 DNA: TGCGCCAGCAGCCAAGAGATCCGGGGCACAGATACGCAGTATTTT

V gene: TRBV25-1
J gene: TRBJ1-1
D gene: TRBD1
clone size: .
CDR3 protein: CASSDRGRTEAFF
CDR3 DNA: TGTGCCAGCAGTGACAGGGGGCGTACTGAAGCTTTCTTT

V gene: TRBV6-1
J gene: TRBJ1-2
D gene: .
clone size: .
CDR3 protein: CASSEFGRDIDGYTF
CDR3 DNA: TGTGCCAGCAGTGAATTTGGCAGGGATATCGATGGCTACACCTTC

V gene: TRBV27
J gene: TRBJ2-1
D gene: TRBD1
clone size: .
CDR3 protein: CASRMGRDSYNEQFF
CDR3 DNA: TGTGCCAGCCGGATGGGTCGGGACAGCTACAATGAGCAGTTCTTC

V gene: TRBV6-6
J gene: TRBJ1-3
D gene: TRBD1
clone size: .
CDR3 protein: CASSFRTGYRNTIYF
CDR3 DNA: TGTGCCAGCAGTTTCAGGACAGGGTACCGAAACACCATATATTTT

V gene: TRBV6-5
J gene: TRBJ1-6
D gene: .
clone size: .
CDR3 protein: CASCRSSYNSPLHF
CDR3 DNA: TGTGCCAGCTGCCGGAGCTCCTATAATTCACCCCTCCACTTT

V gene: TRBV9
J gene: TRBJ2-5
D gene: TRBD2
clone size: .
CDR3 protein: CASSVGPSGTQETQYF
CDR3 DNA: TGTGCCAGCAGCGTCGGTCCCAGCGGGACCCAAGAGACCCAGTACTTC

V gene: TRBV5-6
J gene: TRBJ2-3
D gene: .
clone size: .
CDR3 protein: CASSLTRGGRFTDTQYF
CDR3 DNA: TGTGCCAGCAGCTTGACGAGGGGGGGCAGGTTCACAGATACGCAGTATTTT

V gene: TRBV7-9
J gene: TRBJ2-1
D gene: TRBD2
clone size: .
CDR3 protein: CASSSLRGTSGAYNEQFF
CDR3 DNA: TGTGCCAGCAGCTCCCTCCGCGGGACTAGCGGGGCCTACAATGAGCAGTTCTTC

V gene: TRBV2
J gene: TRBJ2-3
D gene: TRBD1
clone size: .
CDR3 protein: CASSRDRGPTDTQYF
CDR3 DNA: TGTGCCAGCAGCCGGGACAGGGGCCCCACAGATACGCAGTATTTT

V gene: TRBV29-1
J gene: TRBJ2-1
D gene: .
clone size: .
CDR3 protein: CSVGALPYNEQFF
CDR3 DNA: TGCAGCGTGGGGGCCCTCCCTTACAATGAGCAGTTCTTC

V gene: TRBV7-2
J gene: TRBJ1-2
D gene: .
clone size: .
CDR3 protein: CASWRVGFYNYGYTF
CDR3 DNA: TGTGCCAGCTGGCGGGTGGGATTTTATAACTATGGCTACACCTTC

V gene: TRBV13
J gene: TRBJ2-1
D gene: .
clone size: .
CDR3 protein: CASSSRDSYYNEQFF
CDR3 DNA: TGTGCCAGCAGCTCCAGGGACTCGTATTACAATGAGCAGTTCTTC

V gene: TRBV2
J gene: TRBJ1-6
D gene: TRBD1
clone size: .
CDR3 protein: CASSRTGGGSPLHF
CDR3 DNA: TGTGCCAGCAGTCGGACAGGGGGAGGATCACCCCTCCACTTT

V gene: TRBV10-3
J gene: TRBJ2-5
D gene: TRBD1
clone size: .
CDR3 protein: CAISEPWDRGIETQYF
CDR3 DNA: TGTGCCATCAGTGAGCCCTGGGACAGGGGGATAGAGACCCAGTACTTC

V gene: TRBV7-6
J gene: TRBJ2-1
D gene: TRBD2
clone size: .
CDR3 protein: CASSLGPSGAPYNEQFF
CDR3 DNA: TGTGCCAGCAGCTTAGGTCCTAGCGGGGCCCCATACAATGAGCAGTTCTTC

V gene: TRBV5-5
J gene: TRBJ1-1
D gene: TRBD1
clone size: .
CDR3 protein: CASSLARGHTEAFF
CDR3 DNA: TGTGCCAGCAGCTTGGCCAGGGGGCACACTGAAGCTTTCTTT

V gene: TRBV4-1
J gene: TRBJ1-3
D gene: .
clone size: .
CDR3 protein: CASSPDGGGHSGNTIYF
CDR3 DNA: TGCGCCAGCAGCCCAGATGGGGGGGGCCACTCTGGAAACACCATATATTTT

V gene: TRBV6-5
J gene: TRBJ2-2
D gene: .
clone size: .
CDR3 protein: CASRALTGELFF
CDR3 DNA: TGTGCCAGCAGGGCACTAACCGGGGAGCTGTTTTTT

V gene: TRBV7-2
J gene: TRBJ2-3
D gene: TRBD2
clone size: .
CDR3 protein: CASSLGSASGGQDTQYF
CDR3 DNA: TGTGCCAGCAGCTTAGGTTCGGCTAGCGGGGGGCAAGATACGCAGTATTTT

V gene: TRBV29-1
J gene: TRBJ1-1
D gene: TRBD1
clone size: .
CDR3 protein: CSVEDLDRGEAFF
CDR3 DNA: TGCAGCGTTGAAGACCTGGACAGGGGTGAAGCTTTCTTT

V gene: TRBV7-3
J gene: TRBJ1-1
D gene: .
clone size: .
CDR3 protein: CASSLGGLGNTEAFF
CDR3 DNA: TGTGCCAGCAGTTTAGGGGGGTTGGGAAACACTGAAGCTTTCTTT

V gene: TRBV5-1
J gene: TRBJ2-3
D gene: .
clone size: .
CDR3 protein: CASSPEDGYTDTQYF
CDR3 DNA: TGCGCCAGCAGCCCGGAGGACGGGTACACAGATACGCAGTATTTT

V gene: TRBV27
J gene: TRBJ1-1
D gene: TRBD1
clone size: .
CDR3 protein: CASSPPGQLEAFF
CDR3 DNA: TGTGCCAGCAGCCCTCCGGGACAGTTGGAAGCTTTCTTT

V gene: TRBV6-5
J gene: TRBJ1-1
D gene: TRBD1
clone size: .
CDR3 protein: CASSIPGGLNTEAFF
CDR3 DNA: TGTGCCAGCAGCATACCAGGGGGCCTGAACACTGAAGCTTTCTTT

V gene: TRBV2
J gene: TRBJ2-7
D gene: .
clone size: .
CDR3 protein: CASSELAQGGTYEQYF
CDR3 DNA: TGTGCCAGCAGTGAATTGGCACAGGGTGGGACCTACGAGCAGTACTTC

V gene: TRBV5-4
J gene: TRBJ1-2
D gene: .
clone size: once
CDR3 protein: CASSGTDGYTF
CDR3 DNA: TGTGCCAGCAGCGGCACAGATGGCTACACCTTC

V gene: TRBV7-8
J gene: TRBJ2-5
D gene: TRBD1
clone size: .
CDR3 protein: CASSPRTGLRGETQYF
CDR3 DNA: TGTGCCAGCAGCCCAAGGACAGGTCTAAGGGGGGAGACCCAGTACTTC

V gene: TRBV11-2
J gene: TRBJ2-1
D gene: .
clone size: .
CDR3 protein: CASSSLASHNEQFF
CDR3 DNA: TGTGCCAGCAGCTCGCTAGCGTCCCACAATGAGCAGTTCTTC

V gene: TRBV6-6
J gene: TRBJ1-5
D gene: .
clone size: .
CDR3 protein: CASNLGRGGMNQPQHF
CDR3 DNA: TGTGCCAGCAACCTCGGACGGGGAGGGATGAATCAGCCCCAGCATTTT

V gene: TRBV10-3
J gene: TRBJ1-2
D gene: .
clone size: .
CDR3 protein: CATKATSGREIRPKDGYTF
CDR3 DNA: TGTGCCACCAAGGCCACTTCGGGAAGGGAAATACGTCCTAAGGATGGCTACACCTTC

V gene: TRBV11-1
J gene: TRBJ2-5
D gene: TRBD2
clone size: .
CDR3 protein: CASSPPGLGTGTQYF
CDR3 DNA: TGTGCCAGCAGCCCGCCGGGACTAGGCACGGGGACCCAGTACTTC

V gene: TRBV7-6
J gene: TRBJ1-2
D gene: .
clone size: .
CDR3 protein: CASSLGEGVGSYTF
CDR3 DNA: TGTGCCAGCAGCTTAGGTGAAGGGGTGGGAAGCTACACCTTC

V gene: TRBV6-5
J gene: TRBJ1-1
D gene: .
clone size: .
CDR3 protein: CASSYSGSQLNTEAFF
CDR3 DNA: TGTGCCAGCAGTTACTCAGGGAGTCAATTGAACACTGAAGCTTTCTTT

V gene: TRBV15
J gene: TRBJ1-5
D gene: TRBD1
clone size: .
CDR3 protein: CATSRERGVGTGSEPQHF
CDR3 DNA: TGTGCCACCAGCAGAGAGAGAGGGGTCGGGACAGGGTCCGAGCCCCAGCATTTT

V gene: TRBV7-2
J gene: TRBJ2-5
D gene: .
clone size: .
CDR3 protein: CASSPGLIQETQYF
CDR3 DNA: TGTGCCAGCAGCCCCGGACTCATCCAAGAGACCCAGTACTTC

V gene: TRBV7-3
J gene: TRBJ2-1
D gene: .
clone size: once
CDR3 protein: CASSRAAGGVSEQFF
CDR3 DNA: TGTGCCAGCAGCCGAGCCGCGGGCGGGGTTAGTGAGCAGTTCTTC

V gene: TRBV18
J gene: TRBJ2-5
D gene: .
clone size: .
CDR3 protein: CASSPPGGYETQYF
CDR3 DNA: TGTGCCAGCTCACCCCCGGGGGGCTACGAGACCCAGTACTTC

V gene: TRBV9
J gene: TRBJ2-3
D gene: TRBD2
clone size: .
CDR3 protein: CASSVGTSGGADTQYF
CDR3 DNA: TGTGCCAGCAGCGTAGGGACTAGCGGGGGGGCAGATACGCAGTATTTT

V gene: TRBV10-2
J gene: TRBJ2-5
D gene: .
clone size: .
CDR3 protein: CASSGNWGDRRSPQETQYF
CDR3 DNA: TGCGCCAGCAGTGGGAATTGGGGCGACAGACGTAGCCCCCAAGAGACCCAGTACTTC

V gene: TRBV5-6
J gene: TRBJ2-1
D gene: TRBD2
clone size: .
CDR3 protein: CASSLGPGGEQFF
CDR3 DNA: TGTGCCAGCAGCCTAGGTCCGGGGGGAGAGCAGTTCTTC